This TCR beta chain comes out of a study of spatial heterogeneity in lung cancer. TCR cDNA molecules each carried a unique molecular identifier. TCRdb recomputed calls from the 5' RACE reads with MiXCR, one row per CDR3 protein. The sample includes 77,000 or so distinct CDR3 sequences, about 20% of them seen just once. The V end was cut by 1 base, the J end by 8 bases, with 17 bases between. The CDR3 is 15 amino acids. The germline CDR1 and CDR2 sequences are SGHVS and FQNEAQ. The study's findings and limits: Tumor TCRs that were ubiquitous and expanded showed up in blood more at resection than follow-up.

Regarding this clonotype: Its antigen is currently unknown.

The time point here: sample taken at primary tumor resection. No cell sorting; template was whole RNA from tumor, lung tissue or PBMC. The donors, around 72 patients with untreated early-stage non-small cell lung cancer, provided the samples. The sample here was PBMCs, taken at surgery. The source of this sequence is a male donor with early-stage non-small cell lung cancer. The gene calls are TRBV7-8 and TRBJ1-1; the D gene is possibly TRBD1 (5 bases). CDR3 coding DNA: TGTGCCAGCAGCTTAGAGCCCAGGCTCGGGGGGGAAGCTTTCTTT. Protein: CASSLEPRLGGEAFF.